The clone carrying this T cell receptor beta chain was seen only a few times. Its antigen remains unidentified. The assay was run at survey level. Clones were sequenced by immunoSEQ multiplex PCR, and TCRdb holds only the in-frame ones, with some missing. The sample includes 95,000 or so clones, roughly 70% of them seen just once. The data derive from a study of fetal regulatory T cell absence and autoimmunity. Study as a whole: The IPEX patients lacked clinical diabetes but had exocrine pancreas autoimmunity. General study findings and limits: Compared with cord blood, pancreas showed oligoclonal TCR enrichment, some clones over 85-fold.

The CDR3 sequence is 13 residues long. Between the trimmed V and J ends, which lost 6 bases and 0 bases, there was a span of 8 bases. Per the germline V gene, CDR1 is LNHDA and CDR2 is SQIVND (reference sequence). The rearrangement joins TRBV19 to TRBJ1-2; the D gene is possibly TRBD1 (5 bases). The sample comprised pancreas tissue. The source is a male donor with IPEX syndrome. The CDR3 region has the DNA TGTGCCAGTAGCGAGACAGCTAACTATGGCTACACCTTC. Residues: CASSETANYGYTF.